The rows below give T cell receptor beta chains drawn from one sample of a study of control samples from healthy donors and cancer patients. TCRdb keeps only in-frame clones here, not all; method: immunoSEQ multiplex PCR. This sample carries over 100,000 clones, 75% to 95% of them seen once, and the ten largest clones take 4% to 4.5%. What was sequenced was blood. These receptors were collected from a human donor in good health. The donor label of this sample is uncertain. Each CDR3 is given with its conserved first and last residue. The D gene is left open where the match is weak. Clone sizes are given selectively: once, few, many, or a class where the clone is expanded.

TRBV14,TRBJ1-1,TRBD1,once,TGTGCCAGCAGCCAAGATGGACAGGGAGCTTTCTTT,CASSQDGQGAFF
TRBV6-1,TRBJ2-1,NA,NA,TGTGCCAGCAGTGAAGCGGTCGGTGGAGGGTTTATCTACAATGAGCAGTTCTTC,CASSEAVGGGFIYNEQFF
TRBV10-3,TRBJ2-3,TRBD1,NA,TGTGCCATCAGTGGACAGGGGGCAGATACGCAGTATTTT,CAISGQGADTQYF
TRBV6-2/TRBV6-3,TRBJ1-5,TRBD1,NA,TGTGCCAGCAGTTGGGCAGGGGGCTTTGAGCAGCCCCAGCATTTT,CASSWAGGFEQPQHF
TRBV5-1,TRBJ1-2,NA,NA,TGCGCCAGCAGCTTAAGGACAGAGGACTATGGCTACACCTTC,CASSLRTEDYGYTF
TRBV1,TRBJ2-3,NA,NA,TGCACCAGCAGAGGGACTAGCGGGGGGTCCAGGGATACGCAGTATTTT,CTSRGTSGGSRDTQYF
TRBV7-9,TRBJ1-1,NA,NA,TGTGCCAGCAGCTTATTTCCAGCAGATACTGAAGCTTTCTTT,CASSLFPADTEAFF
TRBV28,TRBJ2-1,NA,NA,TGTGCCAGCAGGCAGGGATACAATGAGCAGTTCTTC,CASRQGYNEQFF
TRBV7-3,TRBJ2-2,NA,NA,TGTGCCAGCAGCTTAGGTTCCGGGGAGCTGTTTTTT,CASSLGSGELFF
TRBV20-1,TRBJ1-1,NA,NA,TGCAGTGCCCAGGGCGCTGAAGCTTTCTTT,CSAQGAEAFF
TRBV11-2,TRBJ1-2,NA,NA,TGTGCCAGCAGCATCGGCAGACAGCATGGCTACACCTTC,CASSIGRQHGYTF
TRBV9,TRBJ1-1,NA,NA,TGTGCCAGCAGCGTCGCTAATATGAACACTGAAGCTTTCTTT,CASSVANMNTEAFF
TRBV5-8,TRBJ1-1,NA,once,TGTGCCAGCAGCTTGGCCCCCGGGTTGGGTAACACTGAAGCTTTCTTT,CASSLAPGLGNTEAFF
TRBV6-2/TRBV6-3,TRBJ1-2,NA,NA,TGTGCCAGCAGTACAGGGTACTATGGCTACACCTTC,CASSTGYYGYTF
TRBV11-2,TRBJ2-1,TRBD1,NA,TGTGCCAGCAGCTTGCTCGCCTCGGGACAGCACAATGAGCAGTTCTTC,CASSLLASGQHNEQFF
TRBV6-5,TRBJ2-1,NA,NA,TGTGCCAGCAGTCGCGACAGGCCTTACAATGAGCAGTTCTTC,CASSRDRPYNEQFF
TRBV9,TRBJ2-5,TRBD1,NA,TGTGCCAGCAGCGCCACAGGGGCGGGAGAGACCCAGTACTTC,CASSATGAGETQYF
TRBV2,TRBJ2-2,TRBD1,NA,TGTGCCAGCGGGGACAGGGCGAACACCGGGGAGCTGTTTTTT,CASGDRANTGELFF
TRBV4-2,TRBJ1-1,NA,NA,TGTGCCAGCAGCCAAGAGAGTTCTGCAGCGCTAAACACTGAAGCTTTCTTT,CASSQESSAALNTEAFF
TRBV10-3,TRBJ1-2,NA,NA,TGTGCCATCAGTGAGTCGAGCACCTACACCTTC,CAISESSTYTF
TRBV2,TRBJ2-7,NA,NA,TGTGCCAGCGGACAGCAATCCTACGAGCAGTACTTC,CASGQQSYEQYF
TRBV24-1,TRBJ1-5,NA,once,TGTGCCACCAGTGATAGCGTCCAAGGTCAGCCCCAGCATTTT,CATSDSVQGQPQHF
TRBV3-1/TRBV3-2,TRBJ1-6,NA,few,TGTGCCAGCAGCCGAACCAGCGACCCTAATTCACCCCTCCACTTT,CASSRTSDPNSPLHF
TRBV2,TRBJ1-3,NA,once,TGTGCCAGCAGTCTGGGGGGGTCGGCTGGAAACACCATATATTTT,CASSLGGSAGNTIYF
TRBV2,TRBJ2-3,NA,once,TGTGCCAGCAGTTGGGGTGGCGGGAGCACAGATACGCAGTATTTT,CASSWGGGSTDTQYF
TRBV10-3,TRBJ1-3,NA,NA,TGTGCCATCAGTGGGTTGGGTAACTCTGGAAACACCATATATTTT,CAISGLGNSGNTIYF
TRBV9,TRBJ1-4,NA,NA,TGTGCCAGCAGCTCACGGGGCGAGGGAAATGAAAAACTGTTTTTT,CASSSRGEGNEKLFF
TRBV7-6,TRBJ1-4,TRBD1,NA,TGTGCCAGCAGTTCGGGACAGGAAGATAATGAAAAACTGTTTTTT,CASSSGQEDNEKLFF
TRBV7-9,TRBJ2-7,NA,few,TGTGCCAGCAGCTTTCCTGACAGGGAGGGATCCTACGAGCAGTACTTC,CASSFPDREGSYEQYF
TRBV6-5,TRBJ1-1,TRBD1,NA,TGTGCCAGCAGTACAAACAGGGGATACACTGAAGCTTTCTTT,CASSTNRGYTEAFF
TRBV5-1,TRBJ2-2,TRBD1,once,TGCGCCAGCAGCTTGAAAACAGGGGCAACGGGGGAGCTGTTTTTT,CASSLKTGATGELFF